Listed below are T cell receptor beta chains from one sample, sequenced in a study of OX40 agonist ivuxolimab in advanced cancers. Assay used: immunoSEQ multiplex PCR; TCRdb lists only in-frame clones, some missing. The sample shows approximately 44,000 clones, approximately 83% of them seen only once. The sequencing here drew on CD4+ or CD8+ T cells sorted from blood, taken in a trial of the OX40 agonist ivuxolimab. Receptors originate from an adult with an advanced solid tumor such as melanoma, head and neck, liver or kidney cancer. Each CDR3 is given with its conserved first and last residue. Fields, in order: CDR3 protein, CDR3 DNA, V gene, clone size, J gene, D gene. The D gene is left open where the match is weak. Only some rows state a clone size, as once, few, many or a class for expanded clones.

CDR3: CASSPQQGSNTEAFF
DNA: TGTGCCAGCAGCCCTCAACAGGGATCGAACACTGAAGCTTTCTTT
V: TRBV7-9
size: NA
J: TRBJ1-1
D: NA

CDR3: CASTLSGSQANEQFF
DNA: TGTGCCAGCACCCTTAGCGGGAGTCAGGCCAATGAGCAGTTCTTC
V: TRBV28
size: NA
J: TRBJ2-1
D: TRBD2

CDR3: CASSMALGRGSKWEETQYF
DNA: TGTGCCAGTAGTATGGCCCTGGGTCGCGGGAGTAAGTGGGAAGAGACCCAGTACTTC
V: TRBV19
size: NA
J: TRBJ2-5
D: TRBD2

CDR3: CATSRVGHLVRDTGELFF
DNA: TGTGCCACCAGCAGAGTCGGACATCTTGTAAGAGACACCGGGGAGCTGTTTTTT
V: TRBV15
size: NA
J: TRBJ2-2
D: NA

CDR3: CASSPSGLQETQYF
DNA: TGTGCCAGCAGCCCCTCGGGCTTACAAGAGACCCAGTACTTC
V: TRBV7-2
size: once
J: TRBJ2-5
D: NA

CDR3: CAWSVGGGGQGYGYTF
DNA: TGTGCCTGGAGTGTGGGAGGAGGGGGACAAGGCTATGGCTACACCTTC
V: TRBV30
size: NA
J: TRBJ1-2
D: NA

CDR3: CASSRVSDYEQYF
DNA: TGTGCCAGCTCACGGGTCAGCGATTACGAGCAGTACTTC
V: TRBV18
size: NA
J: TRBJ2-7
D: NA

CDR3: CASSDRGPGNTIYF
DNA: TGTGCCAGCAGTGACAGGGGGCCTGGAAACACCATATATTTT
V: TRBV6-1
size: NA
J: TRBJ1-3
D: TRBD1

CDR3: CASSLLNTEAFF
DNA: TGTGCCAGCAGCTTACTGAACACTGAAGCTTTCTTT
V: TRBV5-4
size: NA
J: TRBJ1-1
D: NA

CDR3: CASSLAGGREKLFF
DNA: TGTGCCAGCAGCCTAGCCGGGGGTAGGGAAAAACTGTTTTTT
V: TRBV11-2
size: NA
J: TRBJ1-4
D: NA

CDR3: CASSLTGEYGYTF
DNA: TGCGCCAGCAGTCTGACAGGGGAGTATGGCTACACCTTC
V: TRBV10-2
size: NA
J: TRBJ1-2
D: TRBD1

CDR3: CASSPPLGQGNTEAFF
DNA: TGTGCCAGCAGTCCGCCTCTTGGACAGGGGAACACTGAAGCTTTCTTT
V: TRBV28
size: NA
J: TRBJ1-1
D: TRBD1

CDR3: CTSSEAGTGSTEAFF
DNA: TGTACCAGCAGTGAAGCGGGGACAGGGAGCACTGAAGCTTTCTTT
V: TRBV6-1
size: NA
J: TRBJ1-1
D: TRBD1

CDR3: CASSLVRGQNTGELFF
DNA: TGCGCCAGCAGCTTGGTACGGGGGCAGAACACCGGGGAGCTGTTTTTT
V: TRBV5-1
size: NA
J: TRBJ2-2
D: NA

CDR3: CASSVAASGQGNTIYF
DNA: TGTGCCAGCAGTGTCGCCGCGTCAGGCCAAGGAAACACCATATATTTT
V: TRBV6-6
size: few
J: TRBJ1-3
D: NA

CDR3: CAWSLGTSGGAYEQYF
DNA: TGTGCCTGGAGTTTAGGGACTAGCGGGGGGGCCTACGAGCAGTACTTC
V: TRBV30
size: NA
J: TRBJ2-7
D: TRBD2

CDR3: CASSLQGVYEKLFF
DNA: TGTGCCAGCAGTCTCCAGGGTGTGTACGAAAAACTGTTTTTT
V: TRBV6-5
size: NA
J: TRBJ1-4
D: NA

CDR3: CACDGGYGYTF
DNA: TGTGCCTGTGACGGAGGCTATGGCTACACCTTC
V: TRBV30
size: few
J: TRBJ1-2
D: NA

CDR3: CASSLQGVGTEAFF
DNA: TGTGCCAGCAGTCTACAGGGGGTAGGGACTGAAGCTTTCTTT
V: TRBV2
size: NA
J: TRBJ1-1
D: TRBD1

CDR3: CASSFGFSGNTIYF
DNA: TGTGCCAGCAGTTTTGGTTTCTCTGGAAACACCATATATTTT
V: TRBV27
size: NA
J: TRBJ1-3
D: NA

CDR3: CASSLETSISSSGNTIYF
DNA: TGTGCCAGCAGCTTGGAGACGTCCATCTCGAGCTCTGGAAACACCATATATTTT
V: TRBV5-4
size: NA
J: TRBJ1-3
D: NA

CDR3: CASSLELGQYEQYF
DNA: TGCGCCAGCAGCTTGGAGTTGGGCCAGTACGAGCAGTACTTC
V: TRBV5-1
size: NA
J: TRBJ2-7
D: NA

CDR3: CASSPGTANTEAFF
DNA: TGTGCCAGCAGCCCCGGTACAGCGAACACTGAAGCTTTCTTT
V: TRBV9
size: once
J: TRBJ1-1
D: NA

CDR3: CASSYRGSQPQHF
DNA: TGTGCCAGCAGTTACCGGGGATCCCAGCCCCAGCATTTT
V: TRBV6-6
size: NA
J: TRBJ1-5
D: NA

CDR3: CASSPWGGSGSNVLTF
DNA: TGTGCCAGTAGTCCCTGGGGGGGGTCTGGGTCCAACGTCCTGACTTTC
V: TRBV19
size: once
J: TRBJ2-6
D: TRBD2

CDR3: CASSFRELWATF
DNA: TGTGCCAGCAGTTTTAGGGAACTTTGGGCCACCTTC
V: TRBV28
size: NA
J: TRBJ1-2
D: NA

CDR3: CASSPFGLRSSYEQYF
DNA: TGTGCCAGCAGTCCCTTCGGTTTGCGAAGCTCCTACGAGCAGTACTTC
V: TRBV27
size: NA
J: TRBJ2-7
D: NA

CDR3: CASRPGSGYEQYF
DNA: TGTGCCAGCAGACCCGGTAGTGGCTACGAGCAGTACTTC
V: TRBV2
size: NA
J: TRBJ2-7
D: NA

CDR3: CASRPVSRSYEQYF
DNA: TGTGCCAGCAGGCCTGTTTCTAGATCCTACGAGCAGTACTTC
V: TRBV28
size: few
J: TRBJ2-7
D: NA

CDR3: CASSELAGGSNQETQYF
DNA: TGTGCCAGCAGCGAACTAGCGGGGGGGAGCAACCAAGAGACCCAGTACTTC
V: TRBV13
size: NA
J: TRBJ2-5
D: TRBD2

CDR3: CASSDFTGFYEQYF
DNA: TGTGCCAGCAGTGACTTCACAGGCTTCTACGAGCAGTACTTC
V: TRBV2
size: NA
J: TRBJ2-7
D: NA

CDR3: CASSLPIQGAQLGYTF
DNA: TGTGCCAGCAGTTTGCCGATACAGGGGGCGCAGCTTGGCTACACCTTC
V: TRBV28
size: NA
J: TRBJ1-2
D: TRBD1

CDR3: CASTWRGTAYNEQFF
DNA: TGTGCCAGCACCTGGCGGGGGACCGCCTACAATGAGCAGTTCTTC
V: TRBV6-1
size: NA
J: TRBJ2-1
D: TRBD2

CDR3: CASSQGAGGYNEQFF
DNA: TGCGCCAGCAGCCAAGGAGCGGGAGGGTACAATGAGCAGTTCTTC
V: TRBV4-1
size: NA
J: TRBJ2-1
D: TRBD2

CDR3: CASSLSGGGTEAFF
DNA: TGTGCCAGCAGCTTATCAGGGGGCGGTACTGAAGCTTTCTTT
V: TRBV7-2
size: once
J: TRBJ1-1
D: TRBD1

CDR3: CASSGETGTADTEAFF
DNA: TGTGCCAGCAGTGGGGAAACCGGGACAGCAGACACTGAAGCTTTCTTT
V: TRBV5-8
size: NA
J: TRBJ1-1
D: TRBD1

CDR3: CASSDLTGGAGEQYF
DNA: TGTGCCAGCAGTGATCTCACGGGGGGCGCGGGGGAGCAGTACTTC
V: TRBV2
size: NA
J: TRBJ2-7
D: NA

CDR3: CSVGNSGGASRDTGELFF
DNA: TGCAGCGTTGGGAATAGCGGGGGGGCCAGCAGGGACACCGGGGAGCTGTTTTTT
V: TRBV29-1
size: NA
J: TRBJ2-2
D: TRBD2

CDR3: CASSSGWTGGYEQYF
DNA: TGTGCCAGCAGCTCTGGTTGGACAGGGGGGTACGAGCAGTACTTC
V: TRBV5-6
size: NA
J: TRBJ2-7
D: TRBD1

CDR3: CASSPGDRRNSPLHF
DNA: TGTGCCAGCAGCCCGGGGGACAGGCGCAATTCACCCCTCCACTTT
V: TRBV5-6
size: NA
J: TRBJ1-6
D: TRBD1

CDR3: CASRTPETGNTIYF
DNA: TGTGCCAGCAGGACCCCTGAGACTGGAAACACCATATATTTT
V: TRBV6-1
size: NA
J: TRBJ1-3
D: NA

CDR3: CASSLDRDGNQPQHF
DNA: TGTGCCAGCAGCCTCGACAGGGATGGAAATCAGCCCCAGCATTTT
V: TRBV7-2
size: NA
J: TRBJ1-5
D: TRBD1

CDR3: CASSYKTSFSATQYF
DNA: TGTGCCAGCAGTTACAAAACTAGTTTCTCGGCGACCCAGTACTTC
V: TRBV6-5
size: NA
J: TRBJ2-5
D: NA

CDR3: CAWNPDRGKAFF
DNA: TGTGCCTGGAACCCGGACAGGGGAAAGGCTTTCTTT
V: TRBV30
size: NA
J: TRBJ1-1
D: TRBD1

CDR3: CATSYRATDTQYF
DNA: TGTGCCACCAGCTACAGGGCCACAGATACGCAGTATTTT
V: TRBV15
size: NA
J: TRBJ2-3
D: NA

CDR3: CSVEDESDYEQYF
DNA: TGCAGCGTTGAAGATGAGTCAGACTACGAGCAGTACTTC
V: TRBV29-1
size: NA
J: TRBJ2-7
D: NA

CDR3: CASITEKGNTEAFF
DNA: TGTGCCAGTATCACCGAGAAGGGGAACACTGAAGCTTTCTTT
V: TRBV19
size: NA
J: TRBJ1-1
D: NA

CDR3: CASSEDSTRRLAGGDEQFF
DNA: TGTGCCAGCAGTGAAGATTCCACGCGAAGACTAGCGGGAGGCGATGAGCAGTTCTTC
V: TRBV6-1
size: NA
J: TRBJ2-1
D: TRBD2

CDR3: CASRDDGVADTQYF
DNA: TGTGCCAGTAGGGATGATGGCGTCGCAGATACGCAGTATTTT
V: TRBV19
size: NA
J: TRBJ2-3
D: NA

CDR3: CASSPGGGGPYEQYF
DNA: TGTGCCAGCTCACCAGGGGGAGGGGGCCCCTACGAGCAGTACTTC
V: TRBV18
size: once
J: TRBJ2-7
D: NA

CDR3: CASSFHVRDRANYGYTF
DNA: TGTGCCAGCAGTTTCCACGTAAGGGACAGAGCTAACTATGGCTACACCTTC
V: TRBV28
size: NA
J: TRBJ1-2
D: TRBD1

CDR3: CASRGAQGTNTGELFF
DNA: TGTGCCAGCAGGGGGGCCCAGGGTACCAACACCGGGGAGCTGTTTTTT
V: TRBV27
size: NA
J: TRBJ2-2
D: NA

CDR3: CASSPGQGSGYTF
DNA: TGTGCCAGCAGCCCAGGACAGGGGTCAGGCTACACCTTC
V: TRBV9
size: NA
J: TRBJ1-2
D: TRBD1

CDR3: CSANLQETQYF
DNA: TGCAGTGCTAATCTCCAAGAGACCCAGTACTTC
V: TRBV20-1
size: NA
J: TRBJ2-5
D: NA

CDR3: CASSSRPAPGDEAFF
DNA: TGTGCCAGCAGCTCCCGACCAGCCCCCGGTGATGAAGCTTTCTTT
V: TRBV5-5
size: NA
J: TRBJ1-1
D: NA

CDR3: CASSLGGTSGYEQYF
DNA: TGTGCCAGCAGCTTAGGTGGGACTAGCGGCTACGAGCAGTACTTC
V: TRBV11-1
size: NA
J: TRBJ2-7
D: TRBD2

CDR3: CASSVGGTDTQYF
DNA: TGTGCCAGCAGCGTAGGCGGCACAGATACGCAGTATTTT
V: TRBV9
size: NA
J: TRBJ2-3
D: NA

CDR3: CASTRREAGRTDTQYF
DNA: TGCGCCAGCACCCGGAGGGAAGCAGGGCGCACAGATACGCAGTATTTT
V: TRBV5-1
size: NA
J: TRBJ2-3
D: NA

CDR3: CASSPEAVTSGIGKYF
DNA: TGTGCCAGCAGCCCCGAGGCCGTGACTAGCGGCATAGGGAAGTACTTC
V: TRBV27
size: NA
J: TRBJ2-7
D: TRBD2